Presented here are 14 T cell receptor beta chains from one specimen sequenced in a study of blood T cell repertoires in COVID-19 (dated by TCRdb to 2018 to 2021). Library generation was performed with the immunoSEQ multiplex PCR assay. In its TCRdb copy, this immuneACCESS table keeps in-frame sequences only and misses some clones. Where compared with another copy, unresolved V genes explain less than half of these, and the others have no known cause. The sample records 260,000 or so clones, 83% of which are singletons. The leading ten clones occupy about 3.8% of the sample. Source material: PBMCs or T cells enriched from blood (not recorded which). These TCRs come from a woman aged 40 to 55 who had been exposed to COVID-19.

V and J are TRBV7-2 and TRBJ2-5; 13 positions agree with TRBD2. Germline assignment: CDR1 SGHTA and CDR2 FQGNSA. The CDR3 loop spans 16 amino acids. After removal of 5 bases from V and 5 bases from J, the junction contained 8 bases not matched to a gene. The CDR3 coding sequence is TGTGCCAGCAGCCCGACTAGCGGGGGGTCAGGGGAGACCCAGTACTTC. Translated: CASSPTSGGSGETQYF.

The chain is built from TRBV19 and TRBJ2-3, with 10 bases that match TRBD2. Trimming removed 8 bases from V and 5 bases from J; junction bases left unmatched: 13. The CDR3 contains 16 residues. Germline CDR1 reads LNHDA; CDR2 reads SQIVND (reference sequence). The CDR3 sequence: CASGLSSGGARDTQYF. The CDR3 region has the DNA TGTGCCAGTGGATTATCGAGCGGGGGGGCTCGAGATACGCAGTATTTT. Supplemented by reference TRBV19 and TRBJ2-3, the full variable domain reads DGGITQSPKYLFRKEGQNVTLSCEQNLNHDAMYWYRQDPGQGLRLIYYSQIVNDFQKGDIAEGYSVSREKKESFPLTVTSAQKNPTAFYLCASGLSSGGARDTQYFGPGTRLTVL.

The gene calls are TRBV5-1 and TRBJ2-3, with 11 positions matching TRBD2. Germline V gives CDR1 SGHRS, CDR2 YFSETQ. V lost 4 bases to trimming and J lost 2 bases; unmatched junction nucleotides: 6. The CDR3 is made up of 16 amino acids. The CDR3 spells CASSTGTSGSTDTQYF. The CDR3 bases are TGCGCCAGCAGCACCGGGACTAGCGGTTCCACAGATACGCAGTATTTT.

Details on this clone: Other DNA variants within this sample encode the same CDR3. J is TRBJ2-7 and V is TRBV6-5, with D perhaps matching TRBD1 (5 bases). In germline, CDR1 is MNHEY, CDR2 SVGAGI. The ends were cut back, 6 bases at V and 1 base at J, with 7 bases in the middle. The CDR3 totals 12 residues. The DNA of the CDR3 is TGTGCCAGCAGAACAGGATCCTACGAGCAGTACTTC. As protein: CASRTGSYEQYF.

The chain has TRBV4-2 and TRBJ2-3; tentative D call: TRBD2 (5 bases). Germline V lookup: CDR1 LGHNA, CDR2 YNFKEQ. Trimming took 0 bases from V and 2 from J, leaving 9 bases between them. The CDR3 runs 15 residues. CDR3 nucleotide sequence: TGTGCCAGCAGCCAAGAGGTAGCGTTCACAGATACGCAGTATTTT. Encoded protein: CASSQEVAFTDTQYF.

The gene calls are TRBV6-5 and TRBJ1-4, with D perhaps TRBD1 (5 bases). Trimming cost V 6 bases and J 5 bases, with 10 bases left between them. CDR3 length: 13 residues. Germline CDR1 is MNHEY and CDR2 is SVGAGI. The chain's CDR3 is CASRGSGNEKLFF. The CDR3 coding sequence is TGTGCCAGCAGAGGATCAGGGAATGAAAAACTGTTTTTT.

This chain joins TRBV28 and TRBJ2-2; TRBD2 matches 7 bases. The CDR3 spans 16 residues. Trimming took 6 bases from V and 5 from J; bases not matched to a gene: 12. The germline CDR1 and CDR2 sequences are MDHEN and SYDVKM. The chain's CDR3 is CASSSLAGVFTGELFF. The CDR3 DNA reads TGTGCCAGCAGCTCTCTGGCGGGGGTTTTTACCGGGGAGCTGTTTTTT.

The chain carries TRBV15 and TRBJ2-2, with 7 bases identical to TRBD2. The CDR3 contains 17 residues. Unmatched junction bases numbered 6, after V lost 1 base and J lost 1 base. Germline lookup yields CDR1 LNHNV and CDR2 YYDKDF (reference sequence). CDR3 in amino acids: CATSRAFGGGNTGELFF. CDR3 bases: TGTGCCACCAGCAGAGCCTTTGGCGGGGGGAACACCGGGGAGCTGTTTTTT.

The chain employs TRBV7-3 and TRBJ2-1, with D hard to call. The germline V and J ends were trimmed by 5 bases and 9 bases, with 14 bases remaining between them. Germline V lookup: CDR1 SGHTA, CDR2 FQGTGA. The CDR3 spans 13 residues. This CDR3 reads CASSPTRVPEQFF. The CDR3 bases are TGTGCCAGCAGCCCCACCCGGGTCCCTGAGCAGTTCTTC. The complete variable domain, with remaining parts taken from reference TRBV7-3 and TRBJ2-1, reads GAGVSQTPSNKVTEKGKYVELRCDPISGHTALYWYRQSLGQGPEFLIYFQGTGAADDSGLPNDRFFAVRPEGSVSTLKIQRTERGDSAVYLCASSPTRVPEQFFGPGTRLTVL.

The rearrangement joins TRBV21-1 to TRBJ2-6; the table's D gene call, TRBD2, was not cross checked with the DNA. TRBV21-1 corresponds to a pseudogene. CDR3 size: 19 residues. CDR3 in amino acids: CASSKRGRRGRSGANVLTF. Written as DNA, the CDR3 is TGTGCCAGCAGCAAAAGAGGTCGGCGGGGTAGGTCTGGGGCCAACGTCCTGACTTTC.

With respect to this clone: The same CDR3 can be traced to other DNA sequences in this sample. CDR3 region: CASSSDRGAFF. In DNA, the CDR3 is TGTGCCAGCAGCTCGGACAGGGGAGCTTTCTTT. The chain couples TRBV2 to TRBJ1-1, with 9 bases identical to TRBD1. This CDR3 has 11 residues. V shed 6 bases, J shed 10 bases, and the junction held 3 bases outside the gene matches. Germline CDR1 and CDR2: SNHLY and FYNNEI.

The V call is TRBV30, the J call TRBJ1-4; no definite D call. The V end was cut by 3 bases, the J end by 7 bases, with 9 bases between. The V gene's germline CDR1 is GTSNPN and CDR2 SVGIG (reference sequence). The CDR3 totals 12 residues. The DNA of the CDR3 is TGTGCCTGGAGGGCCGGAGCTGAAAAACTGTTTTTT. Its translation is CAWRAGAEKLFF. Complete variable domain (other parts from reference TRBV30 and TRBJ1-4): SQTIHQWPATLVQPVGSPLSLECTVEGTSNPNLYWYRQAAGRGLQLLFYSVGIGQISSEVPQNLSASRPQDRQFILSSKKLLLSDSGFYLCAWRAGAEKLFFGSGTQLSVL.

CDR3 nucleotide sequence: TGCGCCAGCAGCCAAGGTAGGGGGGAGCAGTTCTTC. It codes for CASSQGRGEQFF. The gene calls are TRBV4-1 and TRBJ2-1; perhaps TRBD1 as D (6 bases). The V end was cut by 1 base, the J end by 10 bases, with 8 bases between. Germline CDR1 reads MGHRA; CDR2 reads YSYEKL. The CDR3 has 12 amino acids.

This chain connects TRBV6-4 to TRBJ2-7; 9 bases agree with TRBD2. This CDR3 is built from 18 residues. The germline CDR1 and CDR2 sequences are MRHNA and SNTAGT. Trimming cost V 0 bases and J 0 bases; bases outside gene matches: 9. DNA for the CDR3: TGTGCCAGCAGTGACTCGAGGCAGAGCGGGGGGAGCTCCTACGAGCAGTACTTC. It encodes CASSDSRQSGGSSYEQYF.